This entry describes one T cell receptor beta chain. Which antigen it targets is not known. No base quality values were provided; no much bigger clone lies one nucleotide off. The record originates from a study of blood T cell repertoires in COVID-19 (dated by TCRdb to the early 2020s). Study-level background: Collaborator samples came from the United States, Italy and Spain and covered acute and convalescent phases of COVID-19. The material from the prospective study consisted of cDNA or gDNA derived from T cells, B-cell-depleted T cells, or PBMCs. Deeply sampled blood TCRbeta repertoires from subjects exposed to, actively infected with, or recovered from COVID-19 were included in the dataset. The repertoires were released in a freely available public database intended as a resource for research on the immune response to SARS-CoV-2. Samples were obtained from the ongoing ImmuneRACE study (first 160 participants) and from over 1,000 subjects provided by 6 global collaborators. The sample metadata nearly always contained a de-identified subject ID, COVID-19 status, age in years and sex. Where available, HLA class I and class II types were obtained from metadata supplied by the sample provider rather than from assay-based typing.

Collaborating institutions collected whole blood in K2EDTA tubes following their own protocols. Collaborator samples were shipped for TCRbeta analysis as frozen whole blood, isolated PBMCs, or DNA extracted from either sample type. The V end loses 5 bases and the J end loses 6 bases, and a stretch of 12 bases separates them. Via the germline V gene, CDR1 is KGHDR and CDR2 SFDVKD. The cysteine opens and the phenylalanine closes a CDR3 of 14 amino acids. Of the read, only the CDR3 DNA is kept; its 42 bases are in frame from base 1. Points the paper makes about the study in general: The amount of clinical and demographic metadata varied by source and participant and was provided uncurated.

TCRbeta CDR3 regions were amplified from genomic DNA by means of the immunoSEQ Assay, a bias-controlled multiplex PCR. In the original analysis: Within the assay, amplification of reference gene primers was used to estimate how many nucleated cells each sample contained. To quantify the absolute abundance of each unique TCRbeta CDR3 rearrangement, sequence reads were collapsed and filtered. Productive Simpson clonality was computed per sample as the square root of Simpson's diversity index over productive rearrangements. Imported from immuneACCESS, the table was reduced by TCRdb to in-frame sequences with V and J called. These copies leave out some clones; in studies compared against another copy, an unresolved V gene accounts for under half, and the cause of the remainder is not known. V, J and clone size are taken as reported in that table, and D and trimming were inferred from the DNA itself. This sample comprises 180,000 or so clones, almost 85% of them detected only once. The ten largest make up about 6.9% of the sample.

The sequenced sample was peripheral blood. The chain links TRBV24-1 with TRBJ2-2; TRBD2 is a possible D gene, resting on 7 matching bases. The TCR was taken from a human donor with acute or convalescent COVID-19. The donor label of this sample is uncertain. The CDR3 protein sequence reads: CATSGLGGPGELFF. The DNA reads as follows: TGTGCCACCAGTGGCCTGGGGGGGCCCGGGGAGCTGTTTTTT.